What follows are 8 T cell receptor beta chains derived from one specimen sequenced in a study of persistence of HIV-infected CD4 T cells. No antigen is known for these receptors. The immunoSEQ assay was version 4, run in survey mode. Here immunoSEQ multiplex PCR was the method, and the copy in TCRdb shows in-frame clones only, minus some. Of 20,000 to 25,000 clones listed, 74% were seen once; the top ten hold approximately 1.7%. Cells were stimulated with overlapping HIV-1 Gag 15-mer peptides. CD4+ T cells upregulating both CD40 ligand and CD69 were sorted as responding cells. The sequenced sample was CD4+ T cells sorted from PBMCs after approximately 19-hour stimulation, obtained from a patient who received antiretroviral therapy. The receptors derive from an adult man with HIV who was CMV-seropositive.

The chain combines TRBV12-5 with TRBJ2-1; D ambiguous. With 0 bases removed from V and 7 bases from J, the gap between germline ends came to 7 bases. The CDR3 spans 13 residues. Looked up from germline, CDR1 is LGHNT and CDR2 is FRNRAP. The DNA of the CDR3 is TGTGCTAGTGGTTTGGTAACCGGAAATGAGCAGTTCTTC. Translation: CASGLVTGNEQFF.

The CDR3 is CASSRLGQGIAEAFF. The CDR3 bases are TGTGCCAGCAGCCGACTTGGACAGGGGATCGCTGAAGCTTTCTTT. The V gene is TRBV7-9, the J gene TRBJ1-1; 9 nucleotides align to TRBD1. The CDR3 is made up of 15 amino acids. CDR1 is SEHNR, CDR2 FQNEAQ, per germline (reference sequence). The trim removed 5 bases at V and 6 bases at J, leaving 10 bases unmatched.

The chain employs TRBV6-9 and TRBJ1-1, with a weak D call TRBD1 (5 bases). This CDR3 region has 12 residues. With 2 bases removed from V and 8 bases from J, the gap between germline ends came to 9 bases. In germline, CDR1 is MNHGY, CDR2 SVAAGI. The CDR3 is CASSYNRREAFF. The CDR3 nucleotides read TGTGCCAGCAGTTATAACAGGCGGGAAGCTTTCTTT.

V usage is TRBV2 and J usage is TRBJ1-5; no clear D. The CDR3 extends over 15 amino acids. Per germline, CDR1 SNHLY and CDR2 FYNNEI. V was clipped by 4 bases and J by 1 base, with 11 bases between them. CDR3 nucleotide sequence: TGTGCCAGCAGTGTCGAGGGTGTGAGCAATCAGCCCCAGCATTTT. Translation: CASSVEGVSNQPQHF. The full variable domain, rest sourced from reference TRBV2 and TRBJ1-5, is EPEVTQTPSHQVTQMGQEVILRCVPISNHLYFYWYRQILGQKVEFLVSFYNNEISEKSEIFDDQFSVERPDGSNFTLKIRSTKLEDSAMYFCASSVEGVSNQPQHFGDGTRLSIL.

The V and J genes are TRBV28 and TRBJ2-6; D might be TRBD1 (7 bases). Germline assignment: CDR1 MDHEN and CDR2 SYDVKM. V lost 5 bases, J lost 4 bases, and 21 bases lay in between. CDR3 length equals 18 residues. This CDR3 reads CASSPRQGRDSGANVLTF. The CDR3 DNA is TGTGCCAGCAGTCCAAGACAGGGCCGGGACTCCGGGGCCAACGTCCTGACTTTC.

Remarks on this clone: A junction end diverges from the germline sequence, so it may reflect a read error. J is TRBJ2-7 and V is TRBV20-1, with D unresolved. The CDR3 spans 11 residues. The germline V gene encodes CDR1 DFQATT and CDR2 SNEGSKA (reference sequence). The chain's CDR3 is CSARLEYGQYF. In DNA form, the CDR3 reads TGCAGTGCTAGATTGGAGTACGGGCAGTACTTC.

The chain couples TRBV4-1 to TRBJ1-5; no firm D call. Between the trimmed V and J ends, which lost 1 base and 4 bases, there was a span of 11 bases. Germline CDR1 and CDR2: MGHRA and YSYEKL. CDR3 length: 15 residues. This chain's CDR3 is CASSQAPERNQPQHF. The CDR3 DNA reads as TGCGCCAGCAGCCAAGCGCCGGAGAGAAATCAGCCCCAGCATTTT.

V usage is TRBV5-5 and J usage is TRBJ1-4; TRBD1 agrees at 7 bases. The CDR3 is 16 residues long. Germline V gene data show CDR1 as SGHKS and CDR2 as YYEKEE (reference sequence). V was pared by 5 bases and J by 6 bases, with 13 bases of the junction left unmatched. DNA of the CDR3: TGTGCCAGCAGATTAGCGCCGACAGGGCCGGATGAAAAACTGTTTTTT. It specifies CASRLAPTGPDEKLFF.